The clone carrying this T cell receptor (beta chain) turned up a few times. Its specificity is unknown. The data are from a study of early T cells in non-severe SARS-CoV-2 infection. As for the study in general: Chains from this unsorted whole-blood bulk RNA could not be paired.

Per germline, CDR1 SGHRS and CDR2 YFSETQ. The V gene end was trimmed by 3 bases and the J gene end by 14 bases; junction bases not matched to a gene: 10. The CDR3 is 14 amino acids. Study-wide results and limits: The matching step, a VDJdb search, favored anti-spike CD8 responses and missed private and CD4 specificities.

TCRdb analysed the 5' RACE reads with MiXCR anew, one entry per CDR3 protein. The table has around 52,000 distinct CDR3 sequences, approximately 10% seen once. The clonotype originates from an adult who was a healthcare worker with PCR-confirmed SARS-CoV-2 infection or an uninfected control (not recorded which). The V and J genes are TRBV5-1 and TRBJ2-1; TRBD2 matches at 11 bases. The sample taken for sequencing was whole blood. In DNA, the CDR3 is TGCGCCAGCAGCTCCCAACCTGAGACTAGCGGGGAGTTCTTC. Its translation: CASSSQPETSGEFF.